The next 16 T cell receptor beta chains were all read from a single sample in a study of cytomegalovirus exposure and HLA in healthy donors. Some clones are missing from TCRdb's copy, which holds only in-frame ones; the method was immunoSEQ multiplex PCR. Among 300,000 to 450,000 clones listed, approximately 90% were seen once. Sequenced: PBMCs. The receptors come from a woman aged 18-29 years in good health and CMV-seronegative.

This chain joins TRBV10-3 and TRBJ1-2, with D perhaps matching TRBD1 (5 bases). Trimming took 4 bases from V and 8 from J, leaving 17 bases between them. The CDR3 is made up of 14 amino acids. Germline values: CDR1 ENHRY, CDR2 SYGVKD. This CDR3 is CAISGTQEGAGYTF. CDR3 DNA: TGTGCCATCAGTGGGACCCAGGAAGGGGCCGGCTACACCTTC.

This clone was seen only once. The V and J genes are TRBV10-2 and TRBJ1-5; D perhaps matches TRBD1 (5 bases). This CDR3 is 17 amino acids long. Germline CDR1 reads WSHSY; CDR2 reads SAAADI. V lost 3 bases and J 4 bases, leaving 19 bases between the germline ends. DNA of the CDR3: TGCGCCAGCAGTGATGGGAGGGGCACTCCTACTAATCAGCCCCAGCATTTT. Amino acids: CASSDGRGTPTNQPQHF.

The V and J genes are TRBV5-6 and TRBJ2-7; 13 bases map to TRBD2. The CDR3 length is 15 residues. V dropped 4 bases and J dropped 4; count of bases not matched to a gene: 5. Germline-derived CDR1 and CDR2 are SGHDT and YYEEEE. The CDR3 DNA follows: TGTGCCAGCAGCCCGGGACTAGCGGGGCTTTACGAGCAGTACTTC. Translation: CASSPGLAGLYEQYF.

This clone was counted once. The chain links TRBV5-8 to TRBJ2-2, with 8 bases lining up with TRBD2. The CDR3 totals 15 residues. J gave up 5 bases and V 2 bases, and 5 bases lay outside the gene matches. Germline loops: CDR1 SGHTS, CDR2 YDEGEE. CDR3 amino acids: CASSLLADETGELFF. DNA of the CDR3: TGTGCCAGCAGCTTACTAGCGGATGAGACCGGGGAGCTGTTTTTT. Full variable domain (outside the CDR3, taken from reference TRBV5-8 and TRBJ2-2): EAGVTQSPTHLIKTRGQQATLRCSPISGHTSVYWYQQALGLGLQFLLWYDEGEERNRGNFPPRFSGRQFPNYSSELNVNALELEDSALYLCASSLLADETGELFFGEGSRLTVL.

The gene calls are TRBV7-9 and TRBJ1-1; no firm D call. Deletions cut 5 bases from V and 11 bases from J, with 12 bases between. This CDR3 is built from 11 residues. Germline V lookup: CDR1 SEHNR, CDR2 FQNEAQ (reference sequence). The CDR3 DNA reads TGTGCCAGCAGCCGATCAGAAACGGCTTTCTTT. This translates into CASSRSETAFF.

This clone came up a few times. The V and J genes are TRBV23-1 and TRBJ2-7; D possibly corresponds to TRBD2 (6 bases). TRBV23-1 is marked as an open reading frame, function uncertain. The CDR3 is 13 residues long. Trimming stripped 7 bases from V and 6 bases from J, with 16 bases between. The CDR3 region is CASTTGEEAEQYF. The CDR3 DNA sequence: TGCGCCAGCACAACGGGAGAGGAAGCCGAGCAGTACTTC.

The chain employs TRBV27 and TRBJ2-1; 7 bases match TRBD2. The CDR3 sequence is 15 residues long. CDR1 MNHEY and CDR2 SMNVEV come from the germline V gene (reference sequence). After removal of 5 bases from V and 0 bases from J, the junction contained 4 bases not matched to a gene. The CDR3 protein is CASSPLADSYNEQFF. The CDR3 nucleotides read TGTGCCAGCAGTCCGCTAGCGGACTCCTACAATGAGCAGTTCTTC.

This chain links TRBV23-1 with TRBJ1-1; 10 bases line up with TRBD1. TRBV23-1 is an open reading frame, and its role is uncertain. The CDR3 extends over 15 amino acids. Losses at the gene ends were 8 bases for V and 4 bases for J; bases not matched to a gene: 10. The CDR3 spells CASDRGREWTTEAFF. CDR3 in DNA: TGCGCCAGCGACAGGGGGCGCGAATGGACCACTGAAGCTTTCTTT.

The gene calls are TRBV7-8 and TRBJ2-7; D unresolved. The V and J ends lost 5 bases and 5 bases respectively, with 10 bases between them. The V gene's germline CDR1 is SGHVS and CDR2 FQNEAQ. The CDR3 extends over 12 amino acids. The CDR3 loop reads CASSPTGNEQYF. In DNA, the CDR3 is TGTGCCAGCAGCCCGACTGGTAACGAGCAGTACTTC.

This chain connects TRBV28 to TRBJ1-1, with a tentative D call TRBD1 (5 bases). V shed 2 bases and J shed 0 bases, with 10 bases lying between them. The CDR3 runs 15 residues. Germline V gene lookup returns CDR1 MDHEN and CDR2 SYDVKM. For the CDR3, the DNA is TGTGCCAGCAGTTTAGACAGAGCGATGAACACTGAAGCTTTCTTT. It translates to CASSLDRAMNTEAFF.

This clone was found once. The chain is built from TRBV5-4 and TRBJ2-3, with 9 bases that match TRBD2. Looked up from germline, CDR1 is SGHNT and CDR2 is YYREEE (reference sequence). The J segment lost 0 bases and the V segment lost 4 bases, leaving 3 bases of the junction unmatched. The CDR3 covers 15 residues. CDR3 in DNA: TGTGCCAGCAGCCGCGGGGGGGCGAGCACAGATACGCAGTATTTT. This codes for CASSRGGASTDTQYF.

V and J are TRBV11-2 and TRBJ2-1, with 8 bases aligning to TRBD1. With 8 bases clipped from V and 8 bases from J, the junction kept 14 bases outside the gene matches. This CDR3 has 15 residues. The germline V gene has CDR1 SGHAT and CDR2 FQNNGV. For the CDR3, the DNA is TGTGCCAGCCGGGCGGGGCAGGGGGCGCGTGATGAGCAGTTCTTC. Translating it yields CASRAGQGARDEQFF.

The chain recombines TRBV4-2 with TRBJ1-4; unclear D gene. The CDR3 has 16 residues. Trimming removed 0 bases from V and 8 bases from J, with 16 bases in between. Germline assignment: CDR1 LGHNA and CDR2 YNFKEQ. The CDR3 DNA reads TGTGCCAGCAGCCAAGAGGGTGCACGAGGCGGGGAAAAACTGTTTTTT. Its protein product is CASSQEGARGGEKLFF.

This chain links TRBV7-9 with TRBJ1-1, with D unclear. V was clipped by 4 bases and J by 7 bases, with 13 bases between them. The V gene's germline CDR1 is SEHNR and CDR2 FQNEAQ (reference sequence). This CDR3 comprises 13 residues. CDR3 sequence: CASSSTPGVEAFF. The CDR3 region has the DNA TGTGCCAGCAGCTCTACCCCCGGTGTTGAAGCTTTCTTT.

This clone has only one observation. Other DNA sequences in this specimen translate into the identical CDR3. The chain uses TRBV4-1 and TRBJ1-5, with 7 bases fitting TRBD1. This CDR3 region has 14 residues. Trimming took 1 base from V and 6 from J; bases not matched to a gene: 3. The germline V gene encodes CDR1 MGHRA and CDR2 YSYEKL. DNA of the CDR3: TGCGCCAGCAGCCAAGGACAGGGAGGTCAGCCCCAGCATTTT. Its protein product is CASSQGQGGQPQHF.

The V call is TRBV5-1, the J call TRBJ2-7; the D gene is possibly TRBD1 (5 bases). V dropped 2 bases and J dropped 3 bases, with 15 bases sitting between them. The CDR3 has 15 residues. Germline V CDR1 and CDR2: SGHRS, YFSETQ. CDR3 loop: CASSFQGAGRYEQYF. CDR3 sequence (DNA): TGCGCCAGCAGCTTCCAAGGGGCAGGGCGCTACGAGCAGTACTTC.